What follows are 25 T cell receptor beta chains derived from one specimen sequenced in a study of T cells after posttransplantation cyclophosphamide. Treatment was busulfan-fludarabine conditioning, a marrow graft, and cyclophosphamide on days +3 and +4. TCRdb's table, derived via immunoSEQ multiplex PCR, lists solely in-frame clones and lacks some. Of around 10,000 clones in the sample, just under 85% were seen once. The sequences come from PBMCs, collected around 2,000 days after allogeneic stem cell transplant with posttransplant cyclophosphamide. The receptors were gathered from a female patient aged 45-65 years who received an allogeneic stem cell transplant from a related donor, was CMV-positive, and had no GVHD. Some T cells may be the graft donor's.

The gene calls are TRBV7-3 and TRBJ2-2; a possible D gene is TRBD2 (5 bases). V was pared by 3 bases and J by 6 bases, with 8 bases between. The CDR3 sequence is 13 residues long. The germline V gene encodes CDR1 SGHTA and CDR2 FQGTGA. CDR3 loop: CASSFGVSGELFF. The CDR3 coding sequence is TGTGCCAGCAGCTTCGGGGTCTCCGGGGAGCTGTTTTTT.

V usage is TRBV27 and J usage is TRBJ2-1; 8 nucleotides align to TRBD2. With V trimmed by 7 bases and J by 4 bases, 33 bases remained unmatched. The length of the CDR3 is 23 residues. Germline assignment: CDR1 MNHEY and CDR2 SMNVEV (reference sequence). Here the CDR3 DNA reads TGTGCCAGCATCACCGGCCTCCAGCAAAGCGGGAGTTGTTTAGGAGTACTTTACAATGAGCAGTTCTTC. This translates into CASITGLQQSGSCLGVLYNEQFF.

The chain has TRBV11-2 and TRBJ1-5; D is unclear. With 1 base removed from V and 2 bases from J, the gap between germline ends came to 12 bases. In germline, CDR1 is SGHAT, CDR2 FQNNGV. CDR3 length equals 16 residues. The CDR3 nucleotides are TGTGCCAGCAGCTTAGGGGTGGGGAGTGGCAATCAGCCCCAGCATTTT. Protein product: CASSLGVGSGNQPQHF.

The genes are TRBV27 and TRBJ2-5; 10 nucleotides align to TRBD2. V lost 3 bases and J lost 4; bases outside the gene matches: 14. This CDR3 contains 18 residues. From germline, CDR1 is MNHEY and CDR2 SMNVEV (reference sequence). The DNA of the CDR3 is TGTGCCAGCAGTTTTCTTGCGGGGCTAGCGGGAGTTATAGAGACCCAGTACTTC. It specifies CASSFLAGLAGVIETQYF.

DNA for the CDR3: TGTGCCAGTAGTCCTTTCTCCCCGAGGGGGGAGCTGTTTTTT. Amino acids: CASSPFSPRGELFF. The chain employs TRBV19 and TRBJ2-2; the D is unclear. V was shortened by 5 bases and J by 8 bases, with 15 bases between the two germline ends. The CDR3 has 14 amino acids. Germline V gives CDR1 LNHDA, CDR2 SQIVND (reference sequence).

J is TRBJ2-7 and V is TRBV28; D is perhaps TRBD1 (6 bases). CDR1 is MDHEN, CDR2 SYDVKM, per germline. Trimming cost V 3 bases and J 4 bases, with 16 bases left between them. The CDR3 has 15 amino acids. As DNA, the CDR3 is TGTGCCAGCAGTTTCCCCGGACAGTACGAATACGAGCAGTACTTC. As protein: CASSFPGQYEYEQYF.

This clone was detected once. The genes are TRBV18 and TRBJ1-2, with a possible D match to TRBD1 (6 bases). This CDR3 is 13 amino acids long. Trimming removed 1 base from V and 9 bases from J, with 12 bases in between. Germline V gene data show CDR1 as KGHSH and CDR2 as LQKENI. CDR3 sequence: CASSPQRTGSYTF. In DNA, the CDR3 is TGTGCCAGCTCACCACAGAGAACAGGGAGCTACACCTTC.

The rearrangement links TRBV29-1 to TRBJ2-2; TRBD2 matches at 9 bases. Germline V gene sequence: CDR1 SQVTM, CDR2 ANQGSEA. V lost 5 bases, J lost 3 bases, and 16 bases stayed unmatched. The CDR3 loop spans 18 amino acids. CDR3 DNA: TGCAGCGTTCTCAGGACTAGCGCTTATGAGGGCCACACCGGGGAGCTGTTTTTT. Its translation is CSVLRTSAYEGHTGELFF.

This clone appeared a single time. The chain employs TRBV10-3 and TRBJ2-7; 9 bases agree with TRBD2. The CDR3 covers 17 residues. After removal of 3 bases from V and 0 bases from J, the junction contained 9 bases not matched to a gene. The V gene's germline CDR1 is ENHRY and CDR2 SYGVKD. The chain's CDR3 is CAISDVASGKSSYEQYF. In nucleotides, the CDR3 is TGTGCCATCAGTGATGTGGCTAGCGGGAAGAGCTCCTACGAGCAGTACTTC.

The chain carries TRBV2 and TRBJ2-2; 8 bases match TRBD2. This CDR3 region has 13 residues. V lost 11 bases to trimming and J lost 7 bases; unmatched junction nucleotides: 9. Germline V gene lookup returns CDR1 SNHLY and CDR2 FYNNEI. DNA for the CDR3: TGTGCCGACGGAGCGGGAGTGGGCGGGGAGCTGTTTTTT. As protein: CADGAGVGGELFF.

V is TRBV5-6 and J is TRBJ1-1; no clear D. Germline CDR1 and CDR2: SGHDT and YYEEEE. The ends were cut back, 0 bases at V and 2 bases at J, with 5 bases in the middle. CDR3 size: 13 residues. CDR3 coding DNA: TGTGCCAGCAGCTTGGATCCAAACACTGAAGCTTTCTTT. It is translated as CASSLDPNTEAFF.

The chain uses TRBV11-2 and TRBJ2-5; D might be TRBD2 (5 bases). The CDR3 is 15 amino acids. The germline gives CDR1 SGHAT, CDR2 FQNNGV. Trimming removed 0 bases at V and 5 bases at J, with 13 bases between. The chain's CDR3 is CASSLEAVGFETQYF. DNA of the CDR3: TGTGCCAGCAGCTTAGAAGCGGTAGGGTTCGAGACCCAGTACTTC.

V gene TRBV18 combines with J gene TRBJ1-4; 7 bases fit TRBD1. V shed 4 bases and J 8 bases; nucleotides not matched to a gene: 10. The CDR3 is made up of 15 amino acids. Germline CDR1 is KGHSH and CDR2 is LQKENI. The CDR3 nucleotides read TGTGCCAGCTCACTGGGGACAGATCGGGAGGAAAAACTGTTTTTT. It yields the protein CASSLGTDREEKLFF.

There are a few counts of this clone. V gene TRBV11-2 combines with J gene TRBJ2-1; D remains ambiguous. CDR1 and CDR2 from the germline V gene are SGHAT and FQNNGV. The V end was cut by 5 bases, the J end by 0 bases, with 14 bases between. The CDR3 is 16 amino acids. CDR3 protein: CASSTLGRSSYNEQFF. The CDR3 DNA reads TGTGCCAGCAGCACCCTCGGTCGGAGCTCCTACAATGAGCAGTTCTTC.

The rearrangement links TRBV7-9 to TRBJ2-2; D may be TRBD2 (5 bases). Trimming removed 4 bases at V and 4 bases at J, with 13 bases between. The CDR3 covers 15 residues. CDR1 SEHNR and CDR2 FQNEAQ come from the germline V gene (reference sequence). CDR3 sequence: CASSSRRVVTGELFF. The CDR3 DNA sequence: TGTGCCAGCAGCTCCCGGCGGGTAGTCACCGGGGAGCTGTTTTTT.

V is TRBV4-1 and J is TRBJ2-2; tentatively, D is TRBD2 (6 bases). The CDR3 sequence is 16 residues long. Germline V gene lookup returns CDR1 MGHRA and CDR2 YSYEKL. The V end was cut by 0 bases, the J end by 6 bases, with 14 bases between. In nucleotides, the CDR3 is TGCGCCAGCAGCCAAGAAACCCCTTGGAGGGCCGGGGAGCTGTTTTTT. It is translated as CASSQETPWRAGELFF.

The CDR3: CAWWDINNYGYTF. The CDR3 bases are TGTGCCTGGTGGGACATCAATAACTATGGCTACACCTTC. The genes are TRBV30 and TRBJ1-2; a weak D match, TRBD1 (6 bases). CDR3 length equals 13 residues. Trimming stripped 5 bases from V and 1 base from J, with 11 bases between. Germline CDR1 reads GTSNPN; CDR2 reads SVGIG (reference sequence).

The CDR3 spells CASSRTGMETQYF. In DNA, the CDR3 is TGTGCCAGCAGTAGGACAGGGATGGAGACCCAGTACTTC. This chain connects TRBV6-1 to TRBJ2-5; 8 bases map to TRBD1. CDR3 size: 13 residues. The ends lost 5 bases at V and 5 bases at J; junction bases unmatched: 4. Germline V gives CDR1 MNHNS, CDR2 SASEGT.

The chain couples TRBV28 to TRBJ2-2; TRBD2 matches 9 bases. Germline V gives CDR1 MDHEN, CDR2 SYDVKM. The CDR3 sequence is 15 residues long. The ends lost 7 bases at V and 6 bases at J; junction bases unmatched: 9. The CDR3 here is CASTFLAGRAGELFF. In DNA form, the CDR3 reads TGTGCCAGCACCTTCCTAGCGGGACGGGCCGGGGAGCTGTTTTTT.

The V and J genes are TRBV30 and TRBJ1-1; no firm D call. Germline loops: CDR1 GTSNPN, CDR2 SVGIG (reference sequence). This CDR3 has 15 residues. V was cut by 4 bases and J by 5 bases, with 20 bases left in between. Written as DNA, the CDR3 is TGTGCCTGGACCAGATTACAAACGAGGAAAACTGAAGCTTTCTTT. Translated: CAWTRLQTRKTEAFF. The complete variable domain, with remaining parts taken from reference TRBV30 and TRBJ1-1, reads SQTIHQWPATLVQPVGSPLSLECTVEGTSNPNLYWYRQAAGRGLQLLFYSVGIGQISSEVPQNLSASRPQDRQFILSSKKLLLSDSGFYLCAWTRLQTRKTEAFFGQGTRLTVV.

V gene TRBV4-1 combines with J gene TRBJ2-7, with D possibly being TRBD2 (5 bases). The germline V gene encodes CDR1 MGHRA and CDR2 YSYEKL. Trimming shortened V by 0 bases and J by 6 bases, and 21 bases separated the two germline ends. The CDR3 consists of 17 residues. The DNA for the CDR3 is TGCGCCAGCAGCCAAGATTACGGCGGGCGGCGACCCTCCGAGCAGTACTTC. Translating gives CASSQDYGGRRPSEQYF.

This clone has only a few counts. J is TRBJ2-1 and V is TRBV4-3, with 11 bases that match TRBD2. The CDR3 is made up of 16 amino acids. V shed 2 bases, J shed 7 bases, and the junction held 7 bases outside the gene matches. The germline V gene has CDR1 LGHNA and CDR2 YSLEER. CDR3 amino acids: CASSQLLAGEGNEQFF. The DNA for the CDR3 is TGCGCCAGCAGCCAACTACTAGCGGGAGAGGGAAATGAGCAGTTCTTC.

This clone occurred once. V and J are TRBV7-9 and TRBJ2-2; TRBD2 aligns across 14 bases. The CDR3 extends over 17 amino acids. V shed 5 bases, J shed 1 base, and the junction held 3 bases outside the gene matches. CDR1 and CDR2 (germline): SEHNR, FQNEAQ (reference sequence). CDR3 sequence reads: CASSRLAGGRNTGELFF. CDR3 bases: TGTGCCAGCAGCCGACTAGCGGGAGGGCGGAACACCGGGGAGCTGTTTTTT. The variable domain in full, completed from reference TRBV7-9 and TRBJ2-2, reads DTGVSQNPRHKITKRGQNVTFRCDPISEHNRLYWYRQTLGQGPEFLTYFQNEAQLEKSRLLSDRFSAERPKGSFSTLEIQRTEQGDSAMYLCASSRLAGGRNTGELFFGEGSRLTVL.

This chain joins TRBV6-6 and TRBJ2-5; 8 nucleotides match TRBD2. Looked up from germline, CDR1 is MNHNY and CDR2 is SVGAGI (reference sequence). The CDR3 sequence is 12 residues long. Trimming removed 7 bases from V and 5 bases from J; junction bases left unmatched: 3. The CDR3: CASNGGDETQYF. CDR3 coding DNA: TGTGCCAGCAACGGGGGGGATGAGACCCAGTACTTC.

The chain links TRBV9 to TRBJ2-7, with D maybe TRBD2 (6 bases). CDR3 length: 14 residues. The germline gives CDR1 SGDLS, CDR2 YYNGEE. Trimming removed 1 base at V and 6 bases at J, with 14 bases between. CDR3 residues: CASSVRAGNSEQYF. CDR3 coding DNA: TGTGCCAGCAGCGTAAGGGCGGGAAACTCCGAGCAGTACTTC.